This TCR beta chain was identified in a study of technical replicates of blood from several donors. Profiled with immunoSEQ multiplex PCR; TCRdb holds only in-frame clones, not every one. The sample lists approximately 81,000 clones; approximately 97% were seen once. CDR3 length equals 15 residues. V gave up 1 base and J gave up 9 bases; unmatched junction bases: 7. Germline V CDR1 and CDR2: MGHDK, SYGVNS. The clonotype originates from a human donor in good health. The sequencing input was T cells isolated from PBMCs. The V call is TRBV25-1, the J call TRBJ2-1; 9 nucleotides agree with TRBD2. The CDR3 reads CASSESPSGVGEQFF. CDR3 DNA sequence: TGTGCCAGCAGTGAATCGCCTAGCGGGGTTGGTGAGCAGTTCTTC.